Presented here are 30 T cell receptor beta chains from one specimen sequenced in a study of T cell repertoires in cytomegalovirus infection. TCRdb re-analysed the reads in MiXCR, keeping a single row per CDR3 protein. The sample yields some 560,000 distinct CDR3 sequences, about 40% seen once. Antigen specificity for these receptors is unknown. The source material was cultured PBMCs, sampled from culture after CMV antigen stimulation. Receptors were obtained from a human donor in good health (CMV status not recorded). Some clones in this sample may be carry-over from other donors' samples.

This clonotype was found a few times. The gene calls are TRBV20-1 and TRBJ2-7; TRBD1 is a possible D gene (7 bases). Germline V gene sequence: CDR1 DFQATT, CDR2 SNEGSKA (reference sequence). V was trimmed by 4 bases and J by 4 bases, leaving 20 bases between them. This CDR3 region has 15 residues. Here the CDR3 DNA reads TGCAGTGCTACCCCCGGAGGGGGCAGGGATTACGAGCAGTACTTC. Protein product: CSATPGGGRDYEQYF.

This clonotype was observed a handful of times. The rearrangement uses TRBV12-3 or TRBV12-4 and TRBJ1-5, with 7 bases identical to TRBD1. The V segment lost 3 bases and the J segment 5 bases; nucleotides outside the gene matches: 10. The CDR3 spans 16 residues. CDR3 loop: CASSFEIDRVDQPQHF. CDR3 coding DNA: TGTGCCAGCAGTTTCGAAATTGACAGGGTAGATCAGCCCCAGCATTTT.

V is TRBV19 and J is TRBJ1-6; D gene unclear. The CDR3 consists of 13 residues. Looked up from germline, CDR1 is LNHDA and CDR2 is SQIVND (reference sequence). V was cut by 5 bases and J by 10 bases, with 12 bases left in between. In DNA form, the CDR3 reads TGTGCCAGTAGTGCCTACAGTTACTCACCCCTCCACTTT. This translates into CASSAYSYSPLHF.

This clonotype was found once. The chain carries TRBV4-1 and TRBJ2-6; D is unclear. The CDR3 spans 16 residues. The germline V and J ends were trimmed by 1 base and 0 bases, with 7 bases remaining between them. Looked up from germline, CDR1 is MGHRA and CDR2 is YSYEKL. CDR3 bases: TGCGCCAGCAGCCAAGTCGGCTTCTCTGGGGCCAACGTCCTGACTTTC. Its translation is CASSQVGFSGANVLTF.

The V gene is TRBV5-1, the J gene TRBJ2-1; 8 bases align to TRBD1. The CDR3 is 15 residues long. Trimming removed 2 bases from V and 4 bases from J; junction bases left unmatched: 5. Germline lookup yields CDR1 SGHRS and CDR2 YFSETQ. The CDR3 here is CASSFLGQGYNEQFF. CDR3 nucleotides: TGCGCCAGCAGCTTCTTAGGACAGGGTTACAATGAGCAGTTCTTC. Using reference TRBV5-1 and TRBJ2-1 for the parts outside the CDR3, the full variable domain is KAGVTQTPRYLIKTRGQQVTLSCSPISGHRSVSWYQQTPGQGLQFLFEYFSETQRNKGNFPGRFSGRQFSNSRSEMNVSTLELGDSALYLCASSFLGQGYNEQFFGPGTRLTVL.

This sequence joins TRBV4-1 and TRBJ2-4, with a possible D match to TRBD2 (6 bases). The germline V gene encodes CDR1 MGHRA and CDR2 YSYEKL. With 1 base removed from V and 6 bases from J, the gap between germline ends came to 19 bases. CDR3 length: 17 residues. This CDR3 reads CASSQVGLRLAGNIQYF. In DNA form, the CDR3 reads TGCGCCAGCAGCCAAGTCGGACTACGCCTTGCGGGAAACATTCAGTACTTC.

The CDR3 nucleotides read TGTGCCAGCTCGGAGGCCTACGAGCAGTACTTC. Translating gives CASSEAYEQYF. The rearrangement uses TRBV13 and TRBJ2-7, with a weak D call TRBD2 (5 bases). The V and J ends lost 8 bases and 2 bases respectively, with 7 bases between them. The CDR3 is 11 amino acids. Germline V CDR1 and CDR2: PRHDT, FYEKMQ (reference sequence).

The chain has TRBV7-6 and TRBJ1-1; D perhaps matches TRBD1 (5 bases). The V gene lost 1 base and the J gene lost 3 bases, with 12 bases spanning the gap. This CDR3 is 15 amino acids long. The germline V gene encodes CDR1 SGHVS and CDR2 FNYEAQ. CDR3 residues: CASSLGAGWDTEAFF. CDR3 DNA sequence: TGTGCCAGCAGCTTAGGGGCAGGGTGGGACACTGAAGCTTTCTTT.

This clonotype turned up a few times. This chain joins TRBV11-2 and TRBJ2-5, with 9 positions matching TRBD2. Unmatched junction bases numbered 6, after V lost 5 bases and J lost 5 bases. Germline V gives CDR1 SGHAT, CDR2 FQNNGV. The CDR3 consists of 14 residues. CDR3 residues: CASSPTSGGETQYF. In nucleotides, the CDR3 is TGTGCCAGCAGCCCGACTAGCGGAGGGGAGACCCAGTACTTC.

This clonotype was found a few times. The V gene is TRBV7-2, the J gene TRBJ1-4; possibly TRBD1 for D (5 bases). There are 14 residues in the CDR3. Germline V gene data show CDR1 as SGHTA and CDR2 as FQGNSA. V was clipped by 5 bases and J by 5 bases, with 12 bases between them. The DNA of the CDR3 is TGTGCCAGCAGCCTATCCTGGGGGAATGAAAAACTGTTTTTT. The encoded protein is CASSLSWGNEKLFF.

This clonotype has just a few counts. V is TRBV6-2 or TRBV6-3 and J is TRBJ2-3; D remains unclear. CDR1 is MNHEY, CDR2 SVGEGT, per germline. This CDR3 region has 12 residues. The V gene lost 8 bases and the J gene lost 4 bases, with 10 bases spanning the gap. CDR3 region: CASVGDADTQYF. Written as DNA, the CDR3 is TGTGCCAGCGTGGGTGACGCAGATACGCAGTATTTT.

The CDR3 spells CASSHDGTTMAFF. The CDR3 bases are TGTGCCAGCAGCCATGACGGGACCACGATGGCTTTCTTT. The chain uses TRBV6-1 and TRBJ1-1, with TRBD1 as a possible D gene (5 bases). The V end lost 6 bases, the J end lost 11 bases, and 19 bases lay between the germline ends. CDR1 is MNHNS and CDR2 is SASEGT in the germline V gene. The CDR3 has 13 residues.

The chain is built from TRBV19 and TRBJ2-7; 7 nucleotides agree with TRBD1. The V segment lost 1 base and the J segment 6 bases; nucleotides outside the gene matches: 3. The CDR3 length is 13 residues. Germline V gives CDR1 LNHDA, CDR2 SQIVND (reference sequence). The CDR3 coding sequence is TGTGCCAGTAGTATAGCCAGGGGGATCGAGCAGTACTTC. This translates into CASSIARGIEQYF.

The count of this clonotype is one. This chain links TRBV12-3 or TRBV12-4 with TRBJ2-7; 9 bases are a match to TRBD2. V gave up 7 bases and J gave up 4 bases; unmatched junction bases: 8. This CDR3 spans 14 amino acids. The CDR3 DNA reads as TGTGCCAGCAAACTTAGCGGGGGCAGATACGAGCAGTACTTC. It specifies CASKLSGGRYEQYF.

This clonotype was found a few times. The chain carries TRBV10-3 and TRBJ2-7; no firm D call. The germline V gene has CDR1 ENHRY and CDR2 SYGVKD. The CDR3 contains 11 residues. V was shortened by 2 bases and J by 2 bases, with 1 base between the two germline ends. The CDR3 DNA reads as TGTGCCATCAGTGAGACCTACGAGCAGTACTTC. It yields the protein CAISETYEQYF.

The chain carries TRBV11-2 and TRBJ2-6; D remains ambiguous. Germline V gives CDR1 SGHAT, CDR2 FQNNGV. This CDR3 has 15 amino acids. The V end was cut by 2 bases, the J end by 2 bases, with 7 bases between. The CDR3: CASSLNKAGANVLTF. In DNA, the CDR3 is TGTGCCAGCAGCTTAAACAAAGCTGGGGCCAACGTCCTGACTTTC.

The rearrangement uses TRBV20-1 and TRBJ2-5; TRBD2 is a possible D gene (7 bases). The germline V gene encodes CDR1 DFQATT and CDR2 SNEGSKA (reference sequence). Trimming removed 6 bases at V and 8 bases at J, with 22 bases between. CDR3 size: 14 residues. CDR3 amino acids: CSAQTGGGGQTQYF. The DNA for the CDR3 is TGCAGTGCCCAGACTGGAGGGGGGGGGCAAACCCAGTACTTC.

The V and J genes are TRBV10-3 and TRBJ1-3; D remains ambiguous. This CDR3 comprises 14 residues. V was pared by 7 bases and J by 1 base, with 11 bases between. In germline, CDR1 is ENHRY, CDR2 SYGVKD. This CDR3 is CAITGSSSGNTIYF. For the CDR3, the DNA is TGTGCCATCACCGGGTCAAGTTCTGGAAACACCATATATTTT.

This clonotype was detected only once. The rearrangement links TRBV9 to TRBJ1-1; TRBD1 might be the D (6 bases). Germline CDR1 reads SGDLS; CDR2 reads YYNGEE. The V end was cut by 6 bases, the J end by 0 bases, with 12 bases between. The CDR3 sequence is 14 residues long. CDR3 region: CASTKTGMNTEAFF. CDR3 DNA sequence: TGTGCCAGCACCAAAACAGGGATGAACACTGAAGCTTTCTTT.

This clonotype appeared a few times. The CDR3, as DNA: TGTGCCAGCAGTACCCGGACTAGCGAGACCCAGTACTTC. As protein: CASSTRTSETQYF. The V gene is TRBV28, the J gene TRBJ2-5, with 8 bases aligning to TRBD2. CDR3 length: 13 amino acids. Unmatched junction bases numbered 4, after V lost 5 bases and J lost 5 bases. Per the germline V gene, CDR1 is MDHEN and CDR2 is SYDVKM.

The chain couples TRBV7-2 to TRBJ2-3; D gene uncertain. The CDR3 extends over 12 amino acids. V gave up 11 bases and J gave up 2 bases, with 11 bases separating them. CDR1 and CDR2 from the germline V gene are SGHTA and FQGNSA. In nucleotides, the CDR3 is TGTGCCCTGTTGGCGGACACAGATACGCAGTATTTT. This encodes CALLADTDTQYF.

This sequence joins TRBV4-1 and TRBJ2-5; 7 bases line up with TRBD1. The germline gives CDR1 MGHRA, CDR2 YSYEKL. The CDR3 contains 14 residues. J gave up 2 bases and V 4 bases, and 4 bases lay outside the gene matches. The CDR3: CASSRPGQQETQYF. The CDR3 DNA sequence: TGCGCCAGCAGCCGCCCGGGACAGCAAGAGACCCAGTACTTC.

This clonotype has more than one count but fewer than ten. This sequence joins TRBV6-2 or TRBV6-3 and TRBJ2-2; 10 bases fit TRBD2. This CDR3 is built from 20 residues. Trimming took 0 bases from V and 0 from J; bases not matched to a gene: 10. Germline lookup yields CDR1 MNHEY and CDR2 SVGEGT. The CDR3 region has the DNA TGTGCCAGCAGTTACTCGCTAATAGCGGGGGGACACTCGAACACCGGGGAGCTGTTTTTT. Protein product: CASSYSLIAGGHSNTGELFF.

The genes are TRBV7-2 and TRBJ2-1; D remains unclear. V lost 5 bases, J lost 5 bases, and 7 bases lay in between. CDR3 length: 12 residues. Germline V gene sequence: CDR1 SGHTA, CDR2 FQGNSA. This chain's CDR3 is CASSPYNNEQFF. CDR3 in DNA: TGTGCCAGCAGCCCCTACAACAATGAGCAGTTCTTC.

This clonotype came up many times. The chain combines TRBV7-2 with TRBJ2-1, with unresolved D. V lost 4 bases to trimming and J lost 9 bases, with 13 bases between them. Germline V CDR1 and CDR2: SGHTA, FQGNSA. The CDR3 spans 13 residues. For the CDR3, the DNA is TGTGCCAGCAGCTCACTGATGGAGAGTGAGCAGTTCTTC. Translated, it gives CASSSLMESEQFF.

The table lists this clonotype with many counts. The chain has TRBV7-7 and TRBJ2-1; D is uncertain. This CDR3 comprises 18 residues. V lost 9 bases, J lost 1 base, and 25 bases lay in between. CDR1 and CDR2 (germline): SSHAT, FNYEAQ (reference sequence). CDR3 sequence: CASAEFGRRLLSYNEQFF. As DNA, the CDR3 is TGTGCCAGTGCCGAATTTGGTAGGCGGCTTTTGTCCTACAATGAGCAGTTCTTC. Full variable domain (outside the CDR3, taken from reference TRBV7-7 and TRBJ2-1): GAGVSQSPRYKVTKRGQDVTLRCDPISSHATLYWYQQALGQGPEFLTYFNYEAQPDKSGLPSDRFSAERPEGSISTLTIQRTEQRDSAMYRCASAEFGRRLLSYNEQFFGPGTRLTVL.

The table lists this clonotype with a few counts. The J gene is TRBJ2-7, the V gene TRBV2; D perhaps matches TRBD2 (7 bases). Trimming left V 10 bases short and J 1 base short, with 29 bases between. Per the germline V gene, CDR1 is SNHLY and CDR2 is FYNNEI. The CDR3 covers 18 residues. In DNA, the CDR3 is TGTGCCACCCTCGGGGGGCCCTCCTATGGGCCCATATCCTACGAGCAGTACTTC. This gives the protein CATLGGPSYGPISYEQYF.

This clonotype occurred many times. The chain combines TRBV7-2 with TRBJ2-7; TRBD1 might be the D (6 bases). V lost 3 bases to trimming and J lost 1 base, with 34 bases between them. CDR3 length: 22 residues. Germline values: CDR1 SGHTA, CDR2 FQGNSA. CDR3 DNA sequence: TGTGCCAGCAGCTTCCATTATATAAACATCAACCCGACAGGACCAAAGTCCTACGAGCAGTACTTC. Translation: CASSFHYININPTGPKSYEQYF.

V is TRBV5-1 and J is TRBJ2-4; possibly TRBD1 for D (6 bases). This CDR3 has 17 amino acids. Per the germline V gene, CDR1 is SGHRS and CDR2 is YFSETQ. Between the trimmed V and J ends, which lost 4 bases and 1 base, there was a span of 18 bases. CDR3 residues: CASSTGQPGEAKNIQYF. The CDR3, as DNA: TGCGCCAGCAGCACTGGACAGCCCGGGGAGGCCAAAAACATTCAGTACTTC.

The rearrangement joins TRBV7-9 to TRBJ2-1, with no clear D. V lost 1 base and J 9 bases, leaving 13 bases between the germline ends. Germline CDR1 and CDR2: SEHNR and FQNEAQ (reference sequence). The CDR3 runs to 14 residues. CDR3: CASSLGAASREQFF. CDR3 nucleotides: TGTGCCAGCAGCTTAGGGGCAGCCTCGCGTGAGCAGTTCTTC.